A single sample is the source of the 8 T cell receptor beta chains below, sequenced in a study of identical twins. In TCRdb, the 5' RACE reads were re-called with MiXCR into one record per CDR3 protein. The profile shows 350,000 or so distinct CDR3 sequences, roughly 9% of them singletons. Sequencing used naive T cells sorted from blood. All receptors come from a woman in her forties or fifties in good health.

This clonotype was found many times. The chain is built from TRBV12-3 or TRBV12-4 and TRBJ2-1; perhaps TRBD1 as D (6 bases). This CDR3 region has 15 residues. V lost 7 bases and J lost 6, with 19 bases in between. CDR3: CASNPTGLGSNEQFF. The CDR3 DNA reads TGTGCCAGCAACCCGACAGGCCTCGGGTCCAATGAGCAGTTCTTC.

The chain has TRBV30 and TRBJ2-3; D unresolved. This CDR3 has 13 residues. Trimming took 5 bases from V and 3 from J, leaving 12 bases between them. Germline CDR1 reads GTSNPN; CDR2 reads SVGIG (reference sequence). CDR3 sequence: CAWGVDVTDTQYF. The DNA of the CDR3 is TGTGCCTGGGGAGTAGACGTGACAGATACGCAGTATTTT.

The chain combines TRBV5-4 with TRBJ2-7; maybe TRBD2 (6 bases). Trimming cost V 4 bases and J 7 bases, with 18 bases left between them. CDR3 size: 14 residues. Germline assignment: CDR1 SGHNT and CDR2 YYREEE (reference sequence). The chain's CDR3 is CASSREDTPGEQYF. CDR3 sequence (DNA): TGTGCCAGCAGCAGGGAGGACACACCGGGAGAGCAGTACTTC.

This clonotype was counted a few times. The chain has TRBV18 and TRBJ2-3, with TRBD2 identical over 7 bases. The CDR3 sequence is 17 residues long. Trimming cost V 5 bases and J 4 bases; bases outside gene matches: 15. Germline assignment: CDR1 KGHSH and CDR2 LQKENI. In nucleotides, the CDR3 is TGTGCCAGCTCATCAACGAACAGCGGGAAAGGCGCAGATACGCAGTATTTT. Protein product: CASSSTNSGKGADTQYF.

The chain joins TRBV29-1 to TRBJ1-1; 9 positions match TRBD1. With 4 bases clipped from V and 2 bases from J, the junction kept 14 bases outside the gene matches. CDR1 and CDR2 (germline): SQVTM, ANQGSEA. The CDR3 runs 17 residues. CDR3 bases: TGCAGCGTTGTGGGGGGGGGTCTGGGACAGGGTAACACTGAAGCTTTCTTT. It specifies CSVVGGGLGQGNTEAFF. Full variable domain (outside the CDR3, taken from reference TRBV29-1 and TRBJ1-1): SAVISQKPSRDICQRGTSLTIQCQVDSQVTMMFWYRQQPGQSLTLIATANQGSEATYESGFVIDKFPISRPNLTFSTLTVSNMSPEDSSIYLCSVVGGGLGQGNTEAFFGQGTRLTVV.

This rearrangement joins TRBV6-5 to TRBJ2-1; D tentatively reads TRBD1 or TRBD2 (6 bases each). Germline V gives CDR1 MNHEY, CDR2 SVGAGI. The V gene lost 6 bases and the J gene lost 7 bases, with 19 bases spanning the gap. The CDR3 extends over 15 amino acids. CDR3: CASRGWGAVGNEQFF. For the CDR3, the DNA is TGTGCCAGCAGAGGTTGGGGGGCGGTGGGTAATGAGCAGTTCTTC.

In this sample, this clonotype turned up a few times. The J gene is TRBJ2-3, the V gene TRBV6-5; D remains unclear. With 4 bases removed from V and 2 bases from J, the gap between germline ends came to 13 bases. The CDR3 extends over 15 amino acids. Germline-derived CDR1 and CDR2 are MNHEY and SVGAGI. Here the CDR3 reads CASSSREGPTDTQYF. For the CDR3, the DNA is TGTGCCAGCAGTTCCCGCGAAGGGCCCACAGATACGCAGTATTTT.

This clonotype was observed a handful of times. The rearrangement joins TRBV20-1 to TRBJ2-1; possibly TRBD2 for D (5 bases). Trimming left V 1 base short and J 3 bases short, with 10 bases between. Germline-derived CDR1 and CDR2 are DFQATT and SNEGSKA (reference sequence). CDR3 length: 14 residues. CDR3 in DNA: TGCAGTGCTAGAGGGACTCGGTTCTACAATGAGCAGTTCTTC. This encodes CSARGTRFYNEQFF.